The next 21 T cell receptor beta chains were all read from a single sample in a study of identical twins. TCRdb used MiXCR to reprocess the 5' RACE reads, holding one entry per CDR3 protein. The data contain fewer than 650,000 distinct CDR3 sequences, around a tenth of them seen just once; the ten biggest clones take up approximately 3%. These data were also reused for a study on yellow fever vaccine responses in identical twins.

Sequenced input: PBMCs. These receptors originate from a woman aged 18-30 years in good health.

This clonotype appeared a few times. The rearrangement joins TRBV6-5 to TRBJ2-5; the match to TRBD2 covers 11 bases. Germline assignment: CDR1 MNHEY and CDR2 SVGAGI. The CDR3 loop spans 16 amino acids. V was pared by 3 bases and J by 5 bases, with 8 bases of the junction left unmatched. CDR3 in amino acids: CASSYKLAGVRETQYF. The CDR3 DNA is TGTGCCAGCAGTTATAAACTAGCGGGAGTACGGGAGACCCAGTACTTC.

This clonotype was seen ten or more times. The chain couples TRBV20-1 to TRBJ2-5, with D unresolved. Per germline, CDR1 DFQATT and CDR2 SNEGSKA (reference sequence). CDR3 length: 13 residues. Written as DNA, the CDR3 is TGCAGCCTGCCTCCGGTAGGCCAAGAGACCCAGTACTTC. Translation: CSLPPVGQETQYF.

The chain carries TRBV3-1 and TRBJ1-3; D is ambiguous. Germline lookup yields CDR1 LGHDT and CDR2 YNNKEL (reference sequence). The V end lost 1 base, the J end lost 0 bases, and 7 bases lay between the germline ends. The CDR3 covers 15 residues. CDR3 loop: CASSQGHISGNTIYF. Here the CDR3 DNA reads TGTGCCAGCAGCCAAGGCCATATCTCTGGAAACACCATATATTTT.

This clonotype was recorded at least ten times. The CDR3 here is CASRSGTSGRTDTQYF. CDR3 DNA: TGTGCCAGCAGAAGCGGGACTAGCGGGAGGACAGATACGCAGTATTTT. The rearrangement uses TRBV7-9 and TRBJ2-3, with TRBD2 matching 15 bases. Trimming cost V 6 bases and J 3 bases; bases outside gene matches: 4. Germline CDR1 and CDR2: SEHNR and FQNEAQ (reference sequence). This CDR3 is 16 amino acids long.

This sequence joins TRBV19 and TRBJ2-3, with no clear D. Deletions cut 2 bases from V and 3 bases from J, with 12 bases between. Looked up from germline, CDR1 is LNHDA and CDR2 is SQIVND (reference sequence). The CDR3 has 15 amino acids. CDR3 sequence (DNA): TGTGCCAGTAGTATACGGCGAATCGGGACAGATACGCAGTATTTT. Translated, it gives CASSIRRIGTDTQYF. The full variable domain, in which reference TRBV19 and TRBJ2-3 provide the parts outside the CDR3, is DGGITQSPKYLFRKEGQNVTLSCEQNLNHDAMYWYRQDPGQGLRLIYYSQIVNDFQKGDIAEGYSVSREKKESFPLTVTSAQKNPTAFYLCASSIRRIGTDTQYFGPGTRLTVL.

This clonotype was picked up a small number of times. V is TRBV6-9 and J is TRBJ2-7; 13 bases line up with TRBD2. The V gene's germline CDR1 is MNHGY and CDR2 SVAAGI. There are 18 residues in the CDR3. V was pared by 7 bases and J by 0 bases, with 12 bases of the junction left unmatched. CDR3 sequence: CASNPSGTSGVPSYEQYF. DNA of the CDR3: TGTGCCAGCAACCCCTCTGGGACTAGCGGGGTACCCTCCTACGAGCAGTACTTC.

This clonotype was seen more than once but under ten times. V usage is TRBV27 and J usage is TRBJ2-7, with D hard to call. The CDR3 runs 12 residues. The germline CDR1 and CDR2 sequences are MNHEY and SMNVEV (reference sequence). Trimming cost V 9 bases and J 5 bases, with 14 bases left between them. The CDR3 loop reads CARPLGADEQYF. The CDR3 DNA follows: TGTGCCAGACCCTTAGGCGCCGACGAGCAGTACTTC.

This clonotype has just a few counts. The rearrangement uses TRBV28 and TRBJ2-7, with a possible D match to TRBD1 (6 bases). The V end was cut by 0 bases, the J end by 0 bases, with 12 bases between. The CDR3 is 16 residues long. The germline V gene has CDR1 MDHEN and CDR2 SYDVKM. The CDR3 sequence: CASSLWYRDTSYEQYF. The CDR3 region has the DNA TGTGCCAGCAGTTTATGGTATAGGGACACCTCCTACGAGCAGTACTTC.

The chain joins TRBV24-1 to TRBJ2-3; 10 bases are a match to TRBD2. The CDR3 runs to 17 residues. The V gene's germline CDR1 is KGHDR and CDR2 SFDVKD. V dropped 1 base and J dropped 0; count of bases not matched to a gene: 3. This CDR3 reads CATSDFGLAASTDTQYF. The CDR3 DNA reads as TGTGCCACCAGTGATTTTGGACTAGCGGCAAGCACAGATACGCAGTATTTT.

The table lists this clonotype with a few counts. The CDR3 DNA reads TGCAGTGCTAGAGATGGGTTAGCGGGAGCCACTTGGGATGAGCAGTTCTTC. It is translated as CSARDGLAGATWDEQFF. V is TRBV20-1 and J is TRBJ2-1; 9 nucleotides match TRBD2. The V gene end was trimmed by 0 bases and the J gene end by 8 bases; junction bases not matched to a gene: 14. Looked up from germline, CDR1 is DFQATT and CDR2 is SNEGSKA (reference sequence). This CDR3 comprises 17 residues.

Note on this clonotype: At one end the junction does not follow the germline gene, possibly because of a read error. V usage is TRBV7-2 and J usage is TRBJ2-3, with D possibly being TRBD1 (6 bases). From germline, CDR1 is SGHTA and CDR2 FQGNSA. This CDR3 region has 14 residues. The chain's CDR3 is CASSFGMKGDTQFF. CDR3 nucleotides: TGTGCCAGCAGCTTCGGGATGAAGGGGGATACGCAGTTTTTT.

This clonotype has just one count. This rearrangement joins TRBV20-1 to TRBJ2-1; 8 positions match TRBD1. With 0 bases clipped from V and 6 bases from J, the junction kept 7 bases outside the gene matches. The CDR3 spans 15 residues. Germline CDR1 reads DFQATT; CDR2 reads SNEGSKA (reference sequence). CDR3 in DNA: TGCAGTGCTAGAGACCAACGGACAGGGTCCAATGAGCAGTTCTTC. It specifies CSARDQRTGSNEQFF.

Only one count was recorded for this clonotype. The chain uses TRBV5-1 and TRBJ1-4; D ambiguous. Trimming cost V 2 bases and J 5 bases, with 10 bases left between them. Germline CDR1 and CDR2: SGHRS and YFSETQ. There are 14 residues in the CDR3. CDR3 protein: CASSFNTLNEKLFF. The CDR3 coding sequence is TGCGCCAGCAGCTTCAACACATTGAATGAAAAACTGTTTTTT.

CDR3 nucleotides: TGTGCCAGCAGCCAAGGGTTTGGGGAGAGCAATCAGCCCCAGCATTTT. Protein sequence: CASSQGFGESNQPQHF. The chain uses TRBV16 and TRBJ1-5; D uncertain. The V and J ends lost 2 bases and 1 base respectively, with 12 bases between them. The CDR3 is 16 amino acids. CDR1 and CDR2 (germline): KGHSY, FQNENV.

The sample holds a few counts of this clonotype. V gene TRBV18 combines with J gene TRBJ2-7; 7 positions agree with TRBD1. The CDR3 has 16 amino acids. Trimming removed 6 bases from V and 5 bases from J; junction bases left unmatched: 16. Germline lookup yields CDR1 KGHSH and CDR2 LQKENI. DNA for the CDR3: TGTGCCAGCTCCCCCAAAGAAAGGGGGCGAAGGGACGAGCAGTACTTC. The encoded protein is CASSPKERGRRDEQYF.

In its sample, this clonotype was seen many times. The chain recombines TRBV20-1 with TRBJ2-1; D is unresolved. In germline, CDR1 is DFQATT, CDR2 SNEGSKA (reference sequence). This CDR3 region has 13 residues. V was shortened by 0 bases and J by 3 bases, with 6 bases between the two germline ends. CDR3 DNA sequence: TGCAGTGCTAGAGATTACGGCTACAATGAGCAGTTCTTC. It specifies CSARDYGYNEQFF.

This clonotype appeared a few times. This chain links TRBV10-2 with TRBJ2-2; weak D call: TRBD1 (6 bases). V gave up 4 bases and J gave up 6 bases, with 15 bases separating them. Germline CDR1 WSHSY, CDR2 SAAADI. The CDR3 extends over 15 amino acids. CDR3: CASSGETGRPGELFF. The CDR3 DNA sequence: TGCGCCAGCAGTGGAGAGACAGGACGGCCCGGGGAGCTGTTTTTT.

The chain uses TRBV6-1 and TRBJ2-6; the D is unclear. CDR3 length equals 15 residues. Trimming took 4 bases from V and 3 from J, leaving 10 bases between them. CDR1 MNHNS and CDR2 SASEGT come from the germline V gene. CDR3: CASSARLLGANVLTF. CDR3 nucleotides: TGTGCCAGCAGTGCCCGTCTCCTTGGGGCCAACGTCCTGACTTTC.

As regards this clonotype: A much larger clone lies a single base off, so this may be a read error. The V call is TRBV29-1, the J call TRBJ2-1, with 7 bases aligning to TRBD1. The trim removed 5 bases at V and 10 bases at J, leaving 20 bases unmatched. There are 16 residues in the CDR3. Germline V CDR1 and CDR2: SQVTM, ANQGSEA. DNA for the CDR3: TGCAGCGTTAAGTATTTGGGACAGCAAAGCTCCTACGAGCAGTTCTTC. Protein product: CSVKYLGQQSSYEQFF.

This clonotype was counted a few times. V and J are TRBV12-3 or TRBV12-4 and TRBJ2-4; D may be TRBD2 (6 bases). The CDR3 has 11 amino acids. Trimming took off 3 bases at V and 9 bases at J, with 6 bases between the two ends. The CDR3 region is CASSFGSIQYF. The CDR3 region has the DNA TGTGCCAGCAGTTTCGGGAGCATTCAGTACTTC.

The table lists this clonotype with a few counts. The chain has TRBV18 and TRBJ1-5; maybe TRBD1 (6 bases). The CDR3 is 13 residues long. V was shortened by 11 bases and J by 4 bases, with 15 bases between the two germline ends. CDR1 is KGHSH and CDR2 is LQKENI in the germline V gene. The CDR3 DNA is TGTGCCTCCTCGGGGGGCGAGAATCAGCCCCAGCATTTT. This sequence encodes CASSGGENQPQHF.